This T cell receptor beta chain was identified during a study of cytomegalovirus exposure and HLA in healthy donors. A multiplex PCR was run with 60 Vbeta primers and 13 Jbeta primers. Sequencing was performed with immunoSEQ multiplex PCR; in TCRdb, only in-frame clones are kept and a portion is missing. The sample gives about 130,000 clones, less than 85% of which show up once; 15% to 20% is in the top ten. CDR3 length: 13 amino acids. The V gene's germline CDR1 is SGDLS and CDR2 YYNGEE. V dropped 0 bases and J dropped 2 bases, with 5 bases sitting between them. V is TRBV9 and J is TRBJ2-5; D gene ambiguous. Material: PBMCs. The TCR sequence derives from a man younger than 35 in good health and CMV-seropositive. In DNA form, the CDR3 reads TGTGCCAGCAGCGTAGGAGTTCAAGAGACCCAGTACTTC. This translates into CASSVGVQETQYF.